Listed below are T cell receptor beta chains from one sample, sequenced in a study of vaccination and CD4 T cells after COVID-19. TCRdb itself ran the PCR reads through MiXCR, one entry per CDR3 protein. The sample carries 15,000 to 25,000 distinct CDR3 sequences, around 42% recorded once. These receptors are not linked to any known antigen. The specimen sequenced was cultured CD4+ T cells from blood. The receptors come from a human donor with COVID-19. Both conserved end residues are part of each CDR3. The D gene is left open where the match is weak. The size of a clone is reported for some rows only, either as once, few or many, or as a class for expanded clones.

V,D,size,J,CDR3,DNA
TRBV7-3,.,.,TRBJ2-7,CASSPSPNGEQYF,TGTGCCAGCAGCCCCTCCCCCAACGGCGAGCAGTACTTC
TRBV7-9,.,.,TRBJ1-4,CASSLARGATNEKLFF,TGTGCCAGCAGCTTAGCGAGAGGGGCAACTAATGAAAAACTGTTTTTT
TRBV7-9,.,few,TRBJ1-1,CASSLDLGAEAFF,TGTGCCAGCAGCTTAGATCTGGGGGCTGAAGCTTTCTTT
TRBV18,.,.,TRBJ1-2,CASSPLEKPNYGYTF,TGTGCCAGCTCACCCCTTGAAAAGCCTAACTATGGCTACACCTTC
TRBV6-1,.,.,TRBJ2-3,CASRITDTQYF,TGTGCCAGCAGGATTACAGATACGCAGTATTTT
TRBV20-1,.,.,TRBJ2-1,CSARDSYLLEQFF,TGCAGTGCTAGAGATTCGTACCTTTTGGAGCAGTTCTTC
TRBV20-1,.,.,TRBJ2-2,CSARAHADTGELFF,TGCAGTGCTAGGGCCCACGCAGACACCGGGGAGCTGTTTTTT
TRBV20-1,.,.,TRBJ1-2,CSAIELGQWGDGYTF,TGCAGTGCTATAGAGCTTGGACAGTGGGGGGATGGCTACACCTTC
TRBV5-1,TRBD1,.,TRBJ1-2,CASSLALETGGEGYTF,TGCGCCAGCAGCTTGGCCTTGGAGACAGGGGGAGAGGGCTACACCTTC
TRBV2,.,.,TRBJ2-2,CARKEPSHTGELFF,TGTGCCAGAAAGGAACCCAGCCACACCGGGGAGCTGTTTTTT
TRBV27,TRBD2,few,TRBJ2-2,CASSRTRNTGELFF,TGTGCCAGCAGTCGGACTAGAAACACCGGGGAGCTGTTTTTT
TRBV15,.,.,TRBJ1-3,CATSRVGNTIYF,TGTGCCACCAGCAGAGTCGGAAACACCATATATTTT
TRBV27,.,few,TRBJ2-5,CASSPSQRTETQYF,TGTGCCAGCAGTCCCTCCCAGCGGACGGAGACCCAGTACTTC
TRBV27,TRBD1,few,TRBJ1-5,CASSNDRDQPQHF,TGTGCCAGCAGCAACGACAGGGATCAGCCCCAGCATTTT
TRBV6-1,.,.,TRBJ1-6,CASGGQGNSPLHF,TGTGCCAGCGGGGGGCAGGGCAATTCACCCCTCCACTTT
TRBV2,.,.,TRBJ2-1,CASSDWPSEQFF,TGTGCCAGCAGTGACTGGCCAAGTGAACAGTTCTTC
TRBV12-3/TRBV12-4,TRBD1,few,TRBJ1-1,CASSLDRGPTEAFF,TGTGCCAGCAGCCTTGACAGGGGGCCCACTGAAGCTTTCTTT
TRBV11-3,TRBD2,.,TRBJ2-5,CASSLRLAGIETQYF,TGTGCCAGCAGCTTAAGGCTAGCGGGGATTGAGACCCAGTACTTC
TRBV4-1,TRBD1,few,TRBJ1-2,CASSQGQGSYYGYTF,TGCGCCAGCAGCCAGGGACAGGGGTCGTACTATGGCTACACCTTC
TRBV10-1,.,.,TRBJ1-1,CASSRNMNTEAFF,TGCGCCAGCAGTAGGAACATGAACACTGAAGCTTTCTTT
TRBV7-9,TRBD2,.,TRBJ2-3,CASSIGLAGADTQYF,TGTGCCAGCAGCATAGGACTAGCCGGCGCGGATACGCAGTATTTT
TRBV14,.,.,TRBJ1-1,CASSQVQVTKYTEAFF,TGTGCCAGCAGCCAAGTCCAGGTGACAAAATACACTGAAGCTTTCTTT
TRBV11-2,.,few,TRBJ2-5,CASSPTGGQETQYF,TGTGCCAGCAGCCCCACCGGAGGGCAAGAGACCCAGTACTTC
TRBV7-8,.,.,TRBJ2-7,CASSLVGPYEQYF,TGTGCCAGCAGCTTAGTGGGGCCCTACGAGCAGTACTTC
TRBV7-8,TRBD1,medium-sized,TRBJ1-2,CASSLGQGYGYTF,TGTGCCAGCAGCTTAGGACAGGGGTATGGCTACACCTTC
TRBV20-1,TRBD1,.,TRBJ2-7,CSARVPGQSLLEQYF,TGCAGTGCTAGAGTCCCGGGACAGTCCCTTTTGGAGCAGTACTTC
TRBV12-3/TRBV12-4,.,.,TRBJ2-1,CASSYVREQFF,TGTGCCAGCAGTTATGTCCGGGAGCAGTTCTTC
TRBV7-3,.,.,TRBJ1-1,CASSLTASAGRGNTEAFF,TGTGCCAGCAGCTTAACCGCGAGCGCGGGTCGAGGGAACACTGAAGCTTTCTTT
TRBV28,.,.,TRBJ2-5,CASSTMAVGVETQYF,TGTGCCAGCAGCACTATGGCGGTAGGCGTAGAGACCCAGTACTTC
TRBV6-2/TRBV6-3,TRBD2,few,TRBJ2-7,CASSTTSGGSYEQYF,TGTGCCAGCAGCACCACTAGCGGGGGCTCCTACGAGCAGTACTTC
TRBV5-1,.,few,TRBJ2-2,CASSPDRSNGELFF,TGCGCCAGCAGCCCGGACAGAAGCAACGGGGAGCTGTTTTTT
TRBV5-6,.,few,TRBJ2-3,CASSLGAHTDTQYF,TGTGCCAGCAGCTTGGGCGCCCACACAGATACGCAGTATTTT
TRBV12-3/TRBV12-4,TRBD1,.,TRBJ1-2,CASSLQGVRYGYTF,TGTGCCAGCAGTCTACAGGGGGTGCGCTATGGCTACACCTTC
TRBV20-1,TRBD2,once,TRBJ2-1,CSAPEGERGVYNEQFF,TGCAGTGCTCCTGAGGGTGAGCGGGGGGTATACAATGAGCAGTTCTTC
TRBV7-9,.,.,TRBJ1-2,CASSLEGTSRRGYTF,TGTGCCAGCAGCTTAGAAGGGACCTCTCGGCGGGGCTACACCTTC
TRBV5-6,.,few,TRBJ1-6,CASRSDRLGAALHF,TGTGCCAGCAGATCGGACCGTCTGGGTGCTGCCCTCCACTTT
TRBV6-4,.,few,TRBJ1-6,CASSVVRGAGSPLHF,TGTGCCAGCAGTGTAGTTCGGGGAGCTGGTTCACCCCTCCACTTT
TRBV14,TRBD1,.,TRBJ2-1,CASSHKTGVEQFF,TGTGCCAGCAGCCACAAAACAGGGGTTGAGCAGTTCTTC
TRBV9,.,.,TRBJ2-2,CASSPRGQGVTGELFF,TGTGCCAGCAGCCCCCGCGGGCAGGGAGTAACCGGGGAGCTGTTTTTT
TRBV2,.,.,TRBJ2-7,CASSETVYEQYF,TGTGCCAGCAGTGAGACTGTATACGAGCAGTACTTC
TRBV6-5,TRBD1,.,TRBJ1-2,CASSYTTGRPNTF,TGTGCCAGCAGTTACACGACAGGGAGGCCAAACACCTTC
TRBV12-3/TRBV12-4,.,few,TRBJ1-1,CASTFRESAEAFF,TGTGCCAGCACCTTTAGGGAGAGCGCTGAAGCTTTCTTT